In this sample, the clone carrying this T cell receptor (beta chain) turned up a few times. This entry comes from a study of cytomegalovirus exposure and HLA in healthy donors. PCR employed 60 Vbeta and 13 Jbeta primers. Only in-frame clones appear in the TCRdb table, and some are missing; sequencing was by immunoSEQ multiplex PCR. The top ten hold nearly 3% of the sample, which has 55,000 or so clones, around 70% seen once. The sequence came from a man aged 18 to 30 in good health and CMV-seronegative. The sample comprised PBMCs.

The CDR3 protein is CAISEVAGPIEAFF. In DNA, the CDR3 is TGTGCCATCAGTGAGGTGGCGGGCCCCATTGAAGCTTTCTTT. The genes are TRBV10-3 and TRBJ1-1, with D hard to call. The CDR3 covers 14 residues. Germline lookup yields CDR1 ENHRY and CDR2 SYGVKD. The V gene lost 2 bases and the J gene lost 7 bases, with 14 bases spanning the gap.